Listed here are 9 T cell receptor beta chains from one sample, sequenced in a study of monozygotic twins with inflammatory bowel disease. TCRdb re-called the 5' RACE reads and catalogs CDR3 proteins one per entry, DNA excluded. Its clone listing holds over 150,000 distinct CDR3 sequences. The sample consisted of blood. The receptors originated from a human donor with ulcerative colitis or Crohn's disease, or a healthy co-twin of an affected twin (not recorded which).

The chain employs TRBV27 and TRBJ2-1; the D call from TCRdb, TRBD1, cannot be confirmed without DNA. Germline loops: CDR1 MNHEY, CDR2 SMNVEV (reference sequence). CDR3 length equals 16 residues. CDR3 amino acids: CASSFIPRDRGNEQFF.

The V call is TRBV15, the J call TRBJ1-5; with no DNA, the TCRdb D assignment of TRBD1 cannot be verified. The CDR3 runs to 14 residues. Germline CDR1 is LNHNV and CDR2 is YYDKDF (reference sequence). CDR3 residues: CATSRGQGYNPQHF.

The chain uses TRBV12-3 or TRBV12-4 and TRBJ1-6; the TRBD1 assignment by TCRdb is unverifiable without DNA. The CDR3 contains 15 residues. CDR3 loop: CASSSLGGHNSPLHF.

The chain couples TRBV5-1 to TRBJ2-1; TCRdb reports TRBD2, a call that lacks DNA to check it against. Germline V gene sequence: CDR1 SGHRS, CDR2 YFSETQ. The length of the CDR3 is 16 residues. CDR3 sequence reads: CASSLDPREVYNEQFF. Looking up the rest from reference TRBV5-1 and TRBJ2-1 gives the full variable domain: KAGVTQTPRYLIKTRGQQVTLSCSPISGHRSVSWYQQTPGQGLQFLFEYFSETQRNKGNFPGRFSGRQFSNSRSEMNVSTLELGDSALYLCASSLDPREVYNEQFFGPGTRLTVL.

The chain has TRBV25-1 and TRBJ2-1; TCRdb's D call, TRBD1, is unchecked because there is no DNA. The CDR3 is 14 residues long. Germline CDR1 is MGHDK and CDR2 is SYGVNS. CDR3: CASSTDTGRGEQFF.

The chain is built from TRBV5-6 and TRBJ1-2; TCRdb indicates TRBD1, and absent DNA this call remains unverified. Germline V lookup: CDR1 SGHDT, CDR2 YYEEEE. CDR3 length: 16 amino acids. The CDR3: CASSQDRGRREYGYTF. The full variable domain, in which reference TRBV5-6 and TRBJ1-2 provide the parts outside the CDR3, is DAGVTQSPTHLIKTRGQQVTLRCSPKSGHDTVSWYQQALGQGPQFIFQYYEEEERQRGNFPDRFSGHQFPNYSSELNVNALLLGDSALYLCASSQDRGRREYGYTFGSGTRLTVV.

This chain joins TRBV12-5 and TRBJ1-1; TCRdb's D gene call, TRBD1, goes unchecked for lack of DNA. Germline V gives CDR1 LGHNT, CDR2 FRNRAP. The CDR3 has 16 amino acids. The CDR3 is CASGAPGQGPPAEAFF.

The chain joins TRBV15 to TRBJ2-5. This CDR3 contains 13 residues. CDR1 is LNHNV, CDR2 YYDKDF, per germline (reference sequence). The CDR3 loop reads CATSSRLDETQYF.

The chain employs TRBV28 and TRBJ1-4; the TRBD1 assignment by TCRdb is unverifiable without DNA. Per germline, CDR1 MDHEN and CDR2 SYDVKM. CDR3 length equals 15 residues. The CDR3 here is CASSPHRDRAVELFF. The whole variable domain, remainder taken from reference TRBV28 and TRBJ1-4, is DVKVTQSSRYLVKRTGEKVFLECVQDMDHENMFWYRQDPGLGLRLIYFSYDVKMKEKGDIPEGYSVSREKKERFSLILESASTNQTSMYLCASSPHRDRAVELFFGSGTQLSVL.